This record covers a single TCR beta chain. What it binds is not known. The record originates from a study of cytomegalovirus exposure and HLA in healthy donors. Overall study results and limits: Listed as cytomegalovirus-associated were 150 or so TCR beta chains.

V dropped 7 bases and J dropped 1 base, with 12 bases sitting between them. Germline-derived CDR1 and CDR2 are SGHRS and YFSETQ. CDR3 length: 13 residues. PCR was performed using 60 Vbeta and 13 Jbeta primers. Assay: immunoSEQ multiplex PCR; the TCRdb copy retains only in-frame clones and omits some. The repertoire holds 150,000 to 200,000 clones, with around three quarters as singletons. The chain links TRBV5-1 to TRBJ2-7; tentatively, D is TRBD1 (6 bases). Sequencing input: PBMCs. This TCR derives from a woman aged 50 to 60 in good health and CMV-seronegative. The CDR3 spells CASGDTKSYEQYF. The CDR3 region has the DNA TGCGCCAGCGGGGACACTAAATCCTACGAGCAGTACTTC.